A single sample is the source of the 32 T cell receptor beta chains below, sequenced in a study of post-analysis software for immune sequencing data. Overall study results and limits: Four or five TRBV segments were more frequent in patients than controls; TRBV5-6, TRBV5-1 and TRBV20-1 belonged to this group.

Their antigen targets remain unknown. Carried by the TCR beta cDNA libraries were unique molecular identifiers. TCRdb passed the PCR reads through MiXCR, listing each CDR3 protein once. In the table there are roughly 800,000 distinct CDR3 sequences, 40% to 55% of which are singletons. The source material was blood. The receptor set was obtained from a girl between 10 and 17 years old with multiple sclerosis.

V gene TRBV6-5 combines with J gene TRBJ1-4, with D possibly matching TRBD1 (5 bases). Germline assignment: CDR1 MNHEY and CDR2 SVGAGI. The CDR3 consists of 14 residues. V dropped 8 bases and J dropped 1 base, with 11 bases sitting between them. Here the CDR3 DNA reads TGTGCCAGCTCAAGGGGCAAAACTAATGAAAAACTGTTTTTT. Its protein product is CASSRGKTNEKLFF.

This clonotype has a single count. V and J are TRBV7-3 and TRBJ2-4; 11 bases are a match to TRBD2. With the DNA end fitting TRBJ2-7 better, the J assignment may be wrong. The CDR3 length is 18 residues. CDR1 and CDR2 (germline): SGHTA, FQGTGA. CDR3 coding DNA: TGTGCCAGCAGCTTAACCCTGACTAGCGGGGCCATTTCCTACGAGCAGTACTTC. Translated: CASSLTLTSGAISYEQYF.

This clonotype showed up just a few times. The CDR3 coding sequence is TGCAGCGTTGAACCAAGACAGCAAACCTATGGCTACACCTTC. This gives the protein CSVEPRQQTYGYTF. V usage is TRBV29-1 and J usage is TRBJ1-2, with D perhaps TRBD1 (5 bases). The CDR3 is 14 residues long. The V end lost 2 bases, the J end lost 4 bases, and 14 bases lay between the germline ends. Germline V gives CDR1 SQVTM, CDR2 ANQGSEA.

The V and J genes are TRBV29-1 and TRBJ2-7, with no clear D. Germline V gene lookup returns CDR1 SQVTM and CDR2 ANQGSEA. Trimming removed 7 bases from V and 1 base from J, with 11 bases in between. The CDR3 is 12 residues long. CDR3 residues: CSAVNGSYEQYF. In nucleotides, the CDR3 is TGCAGCGCTGTCAACGGATCCTACGAGCAGTACTTC.

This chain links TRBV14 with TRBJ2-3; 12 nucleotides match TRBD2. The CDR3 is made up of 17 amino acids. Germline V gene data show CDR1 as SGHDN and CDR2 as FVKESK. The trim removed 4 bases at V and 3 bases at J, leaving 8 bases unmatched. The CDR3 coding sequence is TGTGCCAGCAGCCGCTGGGGACTAGCGGGTGATACAGATACGCAGTATTTT. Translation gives CASSRWGLAGDTDTQYF.

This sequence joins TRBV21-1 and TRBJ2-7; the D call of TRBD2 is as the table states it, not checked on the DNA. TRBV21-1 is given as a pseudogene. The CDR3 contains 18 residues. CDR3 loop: CASSKPLVTSGSRYEQYF. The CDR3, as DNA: TGTGCCAGCAGCAAACCTCTGGTAACTAGCGGGAGCCGTTACGAGCAGTACTTC.

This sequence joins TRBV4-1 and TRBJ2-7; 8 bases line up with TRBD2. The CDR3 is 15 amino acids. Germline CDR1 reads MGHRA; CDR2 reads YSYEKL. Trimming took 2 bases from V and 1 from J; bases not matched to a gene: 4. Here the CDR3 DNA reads TGCGCCAGCAGCCAACACATAGCGGGGTCCTACGAGCAGTACTTC. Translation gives CASSQHIAGSYEQYF.

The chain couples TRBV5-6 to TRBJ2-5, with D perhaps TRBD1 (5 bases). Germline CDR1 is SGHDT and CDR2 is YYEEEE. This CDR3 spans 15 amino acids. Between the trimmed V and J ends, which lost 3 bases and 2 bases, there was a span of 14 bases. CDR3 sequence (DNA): TGTGCCAGCAGCTCGTTAAGACAGTTACAAGAGACCCAGTACTTC. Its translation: CASSSLRQLQETQYF.

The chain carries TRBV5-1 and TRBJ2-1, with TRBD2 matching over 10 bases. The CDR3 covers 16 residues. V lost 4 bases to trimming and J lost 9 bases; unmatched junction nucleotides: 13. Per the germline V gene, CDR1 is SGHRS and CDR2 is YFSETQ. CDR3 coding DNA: TGCGCCAGCAGCCCTTTTGGAAGCCAGCGGGAGGGTGAGCAGTTCTTC. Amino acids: CASSPFGSQREGEQFF.

The CDR3 nucleotides are TGTGCCAGCAGTTTAGGGCTAGCGGGAGAAAGAGATACGCAGTATTTT. Residues: CASSLGLAGERDTQYF. This chain links TRBV12-3 or TRBV12-4 with TRBJ2-3, with 10 bases that match TRBD2. This CDR3 spans 16 amino acids. V lost 1 base and J lost 5; bases outside the gene matches: 6.

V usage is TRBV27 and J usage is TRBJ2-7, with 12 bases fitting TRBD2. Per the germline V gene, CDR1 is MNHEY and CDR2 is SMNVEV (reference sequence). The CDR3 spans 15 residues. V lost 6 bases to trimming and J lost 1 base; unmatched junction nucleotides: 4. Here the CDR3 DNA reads TGTGCCAGCAGGCTGCTAGCGGGGGGGTCCTACGAGCAGTACTTC. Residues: CASRLLAGGSYEQYF.

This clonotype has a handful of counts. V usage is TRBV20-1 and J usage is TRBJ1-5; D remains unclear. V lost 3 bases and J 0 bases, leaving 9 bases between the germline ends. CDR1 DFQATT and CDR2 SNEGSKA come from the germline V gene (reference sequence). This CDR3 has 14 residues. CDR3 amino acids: CSARSDGSNQPQHF. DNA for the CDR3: TGCAGTGCTAGGTCCGACGGTAGCAATCAGCCCCAGCATTTT.

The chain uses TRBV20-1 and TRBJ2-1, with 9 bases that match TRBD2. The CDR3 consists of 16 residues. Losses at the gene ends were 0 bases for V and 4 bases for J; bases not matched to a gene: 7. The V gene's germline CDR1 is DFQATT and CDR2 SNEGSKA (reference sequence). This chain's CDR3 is CSARELAGSSYNEQFF. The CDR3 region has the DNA TGCAGTGCTAGAGAGCTAGCGGGGTCCTCGTACAATGAGCAGTTCTTC.

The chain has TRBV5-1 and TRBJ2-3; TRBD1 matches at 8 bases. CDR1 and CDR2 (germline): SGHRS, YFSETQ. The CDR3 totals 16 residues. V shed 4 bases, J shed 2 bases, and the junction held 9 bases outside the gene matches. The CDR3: CASSIRTGPNTDTQYF. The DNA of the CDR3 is TGCGCCAGCAGCATCCGGACAGGGCCGAACACAGATACGCAGTATTTT.

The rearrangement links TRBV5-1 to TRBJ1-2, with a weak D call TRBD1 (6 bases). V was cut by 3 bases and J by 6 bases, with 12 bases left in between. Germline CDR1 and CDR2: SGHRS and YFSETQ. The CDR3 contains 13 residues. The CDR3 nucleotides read TGCGCCAGCAGCTCGGTTGCAGGGGATGGCTACACCTTC. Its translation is CASSSVAGDGYTF.

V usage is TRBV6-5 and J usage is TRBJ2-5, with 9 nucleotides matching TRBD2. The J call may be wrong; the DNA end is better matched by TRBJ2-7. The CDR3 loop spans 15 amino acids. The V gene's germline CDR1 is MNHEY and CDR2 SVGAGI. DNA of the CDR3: TGTGCCAGCAGTTACTCCGGAGCTAGCGGGAACGAGCAGTACTTC. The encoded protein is CASSYSGASGNEQYF.

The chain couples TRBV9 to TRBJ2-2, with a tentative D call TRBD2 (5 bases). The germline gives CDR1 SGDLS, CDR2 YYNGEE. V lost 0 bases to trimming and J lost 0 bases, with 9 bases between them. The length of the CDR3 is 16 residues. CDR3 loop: CASSVVAGANTGELFF. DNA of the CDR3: TGTGCCAGCAGCGTAGTGGCCGGGGCGAACACCGGGGAGCTGTTTTTT.

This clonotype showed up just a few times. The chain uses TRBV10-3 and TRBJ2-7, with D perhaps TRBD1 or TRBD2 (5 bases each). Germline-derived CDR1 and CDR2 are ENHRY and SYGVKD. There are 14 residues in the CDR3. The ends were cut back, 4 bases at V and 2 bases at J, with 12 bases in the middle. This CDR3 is CAISGVGTPYEQYF. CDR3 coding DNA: TGTGCCATCAGTGGAGTCGGGACCCCCTACGAGCAGTACTTC.

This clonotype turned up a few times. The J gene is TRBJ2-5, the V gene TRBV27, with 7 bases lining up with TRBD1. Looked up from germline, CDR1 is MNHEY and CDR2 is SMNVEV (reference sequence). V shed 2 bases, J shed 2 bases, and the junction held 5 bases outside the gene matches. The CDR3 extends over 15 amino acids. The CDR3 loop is CASSLARRGQETQYF. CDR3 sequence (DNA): TGTGCCAGCAGTTTAGCCCGCAGGGGGCAAGAGACCCAGTACTTC.

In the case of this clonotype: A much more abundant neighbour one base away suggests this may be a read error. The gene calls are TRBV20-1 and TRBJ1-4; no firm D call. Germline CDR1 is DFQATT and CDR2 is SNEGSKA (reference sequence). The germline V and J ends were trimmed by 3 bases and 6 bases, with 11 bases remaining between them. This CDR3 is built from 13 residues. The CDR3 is CSARRARDEKLFF. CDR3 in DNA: TGCAGTGCTAGGAGGGCTCGGGATGAAAAACTGTTTTTT.

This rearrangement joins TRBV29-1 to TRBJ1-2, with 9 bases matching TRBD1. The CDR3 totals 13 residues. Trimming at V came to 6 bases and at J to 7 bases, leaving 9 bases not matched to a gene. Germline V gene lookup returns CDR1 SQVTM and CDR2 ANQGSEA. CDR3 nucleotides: TGCAGCGTCATAGGACAGGGGAGAGGTGGCTACACCTTC. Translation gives CSVIGQGRGGYTF.

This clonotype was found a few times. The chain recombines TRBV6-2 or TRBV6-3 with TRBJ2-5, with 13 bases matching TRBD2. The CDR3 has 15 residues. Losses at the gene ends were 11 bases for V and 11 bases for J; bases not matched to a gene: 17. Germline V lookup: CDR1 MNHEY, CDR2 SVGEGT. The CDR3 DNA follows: TGTGCCTCCTCAACACGGACTAGCGGGAGCTGGGTGCAGTACTTC. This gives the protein CASSTRTSGSWVQYF.

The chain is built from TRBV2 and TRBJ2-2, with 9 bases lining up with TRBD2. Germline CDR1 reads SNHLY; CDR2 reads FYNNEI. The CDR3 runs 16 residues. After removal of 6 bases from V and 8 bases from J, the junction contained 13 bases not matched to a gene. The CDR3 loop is CASSAAGIAGDGELFF. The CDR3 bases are TGTGCCAGCAGCGCTGCTGGGATAGCGGGAGATGGGGAGCTGTTTTTT.

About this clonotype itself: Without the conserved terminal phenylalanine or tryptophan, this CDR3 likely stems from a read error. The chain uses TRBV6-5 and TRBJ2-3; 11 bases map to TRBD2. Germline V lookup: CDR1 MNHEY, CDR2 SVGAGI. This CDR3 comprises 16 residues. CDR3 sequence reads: CAGSYLAGGSTDTQYS. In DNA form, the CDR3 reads TGTGCCGGCAGTTACTTAGCGGGAGGGAGCACAGATACGCAGTATTCT.

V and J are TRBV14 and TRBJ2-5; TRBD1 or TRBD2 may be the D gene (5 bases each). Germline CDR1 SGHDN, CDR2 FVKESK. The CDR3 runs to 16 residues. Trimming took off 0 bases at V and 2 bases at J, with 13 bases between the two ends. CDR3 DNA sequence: TGTGCCAGCAGCCAAGACCTCGGGACGGCTCAAGAGACCCAGTACTTC. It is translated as CASSQDLGTAQETQYF.

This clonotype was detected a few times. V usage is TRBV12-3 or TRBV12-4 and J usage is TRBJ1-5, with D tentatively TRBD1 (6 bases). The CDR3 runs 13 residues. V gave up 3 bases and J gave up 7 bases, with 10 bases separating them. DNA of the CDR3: TGTGCCAGCAGTTTTAAGGGGGGACAGCCCCAGCATTTT. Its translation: CASSFKGGQPQHF.

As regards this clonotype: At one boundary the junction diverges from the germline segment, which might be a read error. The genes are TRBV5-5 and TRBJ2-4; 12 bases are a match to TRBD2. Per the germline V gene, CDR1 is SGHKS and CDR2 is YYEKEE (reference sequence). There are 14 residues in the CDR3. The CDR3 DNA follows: TGTGTCAGCAGCTTGACTAGCGGGAGAAACATTCAGTACTTC. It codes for CVSSLTSGRNIQYF. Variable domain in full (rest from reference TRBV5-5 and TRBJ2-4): DAGVTQSPTHLIKTRGQQVTLRCSPISGHKSVSWYQQVLGQGPQFIFQYYEKEERGRGNFPDRFSARQFPNYSSELNVNALLLGDSALYLCVSSLTSGRNIQYFGAGTRLSVL.

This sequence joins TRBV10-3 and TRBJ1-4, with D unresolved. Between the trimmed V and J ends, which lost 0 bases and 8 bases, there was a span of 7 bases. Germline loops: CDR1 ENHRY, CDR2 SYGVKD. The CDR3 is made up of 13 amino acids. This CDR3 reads CAISESRGEKLFF. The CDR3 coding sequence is TGTGCCATCAGTGAGTCCCGCGGGGAAAAACTGTTTTTT.

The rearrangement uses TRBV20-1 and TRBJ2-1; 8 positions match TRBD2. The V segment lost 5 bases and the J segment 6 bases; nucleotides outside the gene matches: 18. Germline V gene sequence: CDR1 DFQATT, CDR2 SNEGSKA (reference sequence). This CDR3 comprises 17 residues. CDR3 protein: CSAGGRRGRFLGNEQFF. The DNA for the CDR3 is TGCAGTGCTGGAGGTCGGCGCGGGAGGTTTCTGGGCAATGAGCAGTTCTTC.

The CDR3: CSVALAGVYNEQFF. The CDR3 bases are TGCAGCGTTGCCCTAGCGGGAGTCTACAATGAGCAGTTCTTC. The rearrangement links TRBV29-1 to TRBJ2-1; 10 nucleotides line up with TRBD2. J gave up 3 bases and V 4 bases, and 3 bases lay outside the gene matches. The CDR3 length is 14 residues. Germline V lookup: CDR1 SQVTM, CDR2 ANQGSEA.

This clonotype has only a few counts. CDR3 nucleotide sequence: TGTGCCAGCAGTCTGACGGGGACCACTGAAGCTTTCTTT. Translating gives CASSLTGTTEAFF. The chain recombines TRBV12-3 or TRBV12-4 with TRBJ1-1; D is perhaps TRBD1 (5 bases). This CDR3 has 13 amino acids. Trimming left V 5 bases short and J 4 bases short, with 11 bases between.

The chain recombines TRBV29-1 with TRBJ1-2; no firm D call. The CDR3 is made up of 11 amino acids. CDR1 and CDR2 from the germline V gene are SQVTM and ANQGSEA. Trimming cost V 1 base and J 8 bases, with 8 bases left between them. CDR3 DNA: TGCAGCGTTGAAGGCAGGAGGGGCTACACCTTC. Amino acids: CSVEGRRGYTF.